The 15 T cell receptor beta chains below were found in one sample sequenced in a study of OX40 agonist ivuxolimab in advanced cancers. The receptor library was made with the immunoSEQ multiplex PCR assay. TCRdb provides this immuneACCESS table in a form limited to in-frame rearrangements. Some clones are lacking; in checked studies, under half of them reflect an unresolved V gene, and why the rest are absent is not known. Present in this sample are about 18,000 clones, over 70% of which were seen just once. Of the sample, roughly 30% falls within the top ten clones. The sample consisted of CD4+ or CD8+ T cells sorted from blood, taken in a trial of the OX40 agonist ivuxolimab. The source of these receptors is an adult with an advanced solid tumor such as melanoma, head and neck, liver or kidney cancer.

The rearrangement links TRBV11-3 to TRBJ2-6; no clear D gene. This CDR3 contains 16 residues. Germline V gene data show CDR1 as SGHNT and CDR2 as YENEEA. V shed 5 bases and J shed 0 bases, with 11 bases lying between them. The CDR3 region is CASSPYSNSGANVLTF. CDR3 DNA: TGTGCCAGCAGCCCGTATTCCAACTCTGGGGCCAACGTCCTGACTTTC.

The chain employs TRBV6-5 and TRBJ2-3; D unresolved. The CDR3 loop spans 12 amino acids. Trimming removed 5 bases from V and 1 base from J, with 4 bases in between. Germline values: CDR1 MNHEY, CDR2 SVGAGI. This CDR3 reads CASSPGTDTQYF. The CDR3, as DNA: TGTGCCAGCAGTCCGGGCACAGATACGCAGTATTTT.

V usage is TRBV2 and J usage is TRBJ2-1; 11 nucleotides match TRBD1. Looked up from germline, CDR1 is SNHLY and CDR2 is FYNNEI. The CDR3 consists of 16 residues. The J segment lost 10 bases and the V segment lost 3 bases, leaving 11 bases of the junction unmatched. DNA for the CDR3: TGTGCCAGCAGTGATTTGGGCGGACAGGGGGCAAACGAGCAGTTCTTC. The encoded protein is CASSDLGGQGANEQFF.

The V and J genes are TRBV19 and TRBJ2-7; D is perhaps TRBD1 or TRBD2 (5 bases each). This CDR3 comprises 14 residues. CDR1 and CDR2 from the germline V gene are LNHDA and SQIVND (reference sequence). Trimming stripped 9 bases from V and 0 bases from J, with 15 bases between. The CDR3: CASGRGTTSYEQYF. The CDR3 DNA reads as TGTGCCAGCGGACGTGGGACGACCTCCTACGAGCAGTACTTC.

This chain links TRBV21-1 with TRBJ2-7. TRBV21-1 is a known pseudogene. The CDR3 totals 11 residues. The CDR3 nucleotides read TGTGCCAGCAGCACAGGGACGGTGAAGTACTTC. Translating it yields CASSTGTVKYF.

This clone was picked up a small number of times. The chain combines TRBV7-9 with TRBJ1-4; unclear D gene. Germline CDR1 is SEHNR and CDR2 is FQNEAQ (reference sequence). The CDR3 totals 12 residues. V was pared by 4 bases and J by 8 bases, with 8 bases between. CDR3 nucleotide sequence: TGTGCCAGCAGCTCTTTCACCGAAAAACTGTTTTTT. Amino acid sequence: CASSSFTEKLFF. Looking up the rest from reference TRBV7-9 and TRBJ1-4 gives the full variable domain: DTGVSQNPRHKITKRGQNVTFRCDPISEHNRLYWYRQTLGQGPEFLTYFQNEAQLEKSRLLSDRFSAERPKGSFSTLEIQRTEQGDSAMYLCASSSFTEKLFFGSGTQLSVL.

CDR3 nucleotide sequence: TGTGCCAGTAGTATCTCTAGCGGACTAAATGAGCAGTTCTTC. It specifies CASSISSGLNEQFF. The gene calls are TRBV19 and TRBJ2-1; 7 bases align to TRBD2. The germline gives CDR1 LNHDA, CDR2 SQIVND (reference sequence). The CDR3 has 14 amino acids. V lost 3 bases and J lost 7; bases outside the gene matches: 6.

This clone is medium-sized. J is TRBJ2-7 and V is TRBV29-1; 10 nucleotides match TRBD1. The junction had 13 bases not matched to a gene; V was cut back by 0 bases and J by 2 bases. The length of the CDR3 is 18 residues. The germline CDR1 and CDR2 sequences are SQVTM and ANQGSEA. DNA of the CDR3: TGCAGCGTTGAAGATCGAGAGACAGGGGGCTCAGCCGCCTACGAGCAGTACTTC. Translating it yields CSVEDRETGGSAAYEQYF.

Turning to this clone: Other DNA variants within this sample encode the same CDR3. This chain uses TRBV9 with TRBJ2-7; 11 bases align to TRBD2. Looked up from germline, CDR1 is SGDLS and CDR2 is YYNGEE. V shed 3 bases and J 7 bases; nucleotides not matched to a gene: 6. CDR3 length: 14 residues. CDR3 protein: CASSGSGRADEQYF. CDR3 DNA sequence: TGTGCCAGCAGCGGTAGCGGGAGGGCCGATGAGCAGTACTTC.

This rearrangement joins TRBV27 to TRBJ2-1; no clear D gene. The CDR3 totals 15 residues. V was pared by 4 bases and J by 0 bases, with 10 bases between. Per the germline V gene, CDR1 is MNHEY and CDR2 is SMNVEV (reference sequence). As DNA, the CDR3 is TGTGCCAGCAGTTGGGCCGCTAGCTCCTACAATGAGCAGTTCTTC. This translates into CASSWAASSYNEQFF.

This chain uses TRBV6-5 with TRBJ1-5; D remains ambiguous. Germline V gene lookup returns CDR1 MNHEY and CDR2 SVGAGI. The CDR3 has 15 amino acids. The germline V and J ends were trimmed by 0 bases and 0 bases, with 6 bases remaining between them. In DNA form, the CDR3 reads TGTGCCAGCAGTTACTCACGACATAGCAATCAGCCCCAGCATTTT. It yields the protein CASSYSRHSNQPQHF.

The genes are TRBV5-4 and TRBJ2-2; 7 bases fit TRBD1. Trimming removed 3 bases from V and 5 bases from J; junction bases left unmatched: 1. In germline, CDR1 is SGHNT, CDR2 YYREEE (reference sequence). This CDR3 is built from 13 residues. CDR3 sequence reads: CASSSGGTGELFF. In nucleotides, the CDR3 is TGTGCCAGCAGCTCAGGGGGTACCGGGGAGCTGTTTTTT.

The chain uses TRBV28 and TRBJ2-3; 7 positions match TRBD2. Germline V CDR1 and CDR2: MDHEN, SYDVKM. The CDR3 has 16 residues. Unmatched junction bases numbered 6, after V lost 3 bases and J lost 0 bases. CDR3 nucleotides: TGTGCCAGCAGTTTTTACCCTAGCGGAAGCACAGATACGCAGTATTTT. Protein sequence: CASSFYPSGSTDTQYF.

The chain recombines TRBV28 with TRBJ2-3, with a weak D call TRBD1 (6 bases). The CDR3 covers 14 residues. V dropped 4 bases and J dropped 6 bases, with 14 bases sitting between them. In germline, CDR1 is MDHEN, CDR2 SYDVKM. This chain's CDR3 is CASSSPGALDTQYF. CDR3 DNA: TGTGCCAGCAGTTCCCCAGGGGCCCTGGATACGCAGTATTTT.

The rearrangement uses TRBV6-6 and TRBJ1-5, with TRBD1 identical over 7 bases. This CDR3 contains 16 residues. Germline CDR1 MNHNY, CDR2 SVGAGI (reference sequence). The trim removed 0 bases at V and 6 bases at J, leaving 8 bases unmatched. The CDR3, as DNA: TGTGCCAGCAGTTACTCCGCGCGACAGGGAGGTCAGCCCCAGCATTTT. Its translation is CASSYSARQGGQPQHF.